This record concerns one TCR beta chain sequence. What antigen it recognizes has not been identified. No clone much larger than this one lies a single base away; base qualities are absent. The CDR3, cysteine through phenylalanine, is 14 amino acids long. Of all the DNA, just the CDR3 is kept, 42 bases in frame from base 1. V was cut back by 7 bases and J by 2 bases, leaving a gap of 14 bases between them. Based on the germline V gene, the CDR1 and CDR2 sequences are MNHEY and SVGAGI. In Seattle, one collaborating source enrolled patients while the infection was active and tracked those patients longitudinally over the course of disease. Collaborating institutions collected whole blood in K2EDTA tubes following their own protocols. For TCRbeta analysis, collaborator samples were shipped as frozen whole blood, as isolated PBMCs, or as DNA extracted from either sample type. The entry originates in a study of blood T cell repertoires in COVID-19 (dated by TCRdb to the early 2020s). Turning to the overall study: The collaborator samples originated in the United States, Italy and Spain and spanned the acute and convalescent phases of COVID-19. The samples were drawn from two sources: the first 160 participants of the ongoing ImmuneRACE study, and 1,000 to 1,500 subjects contributed by 6 global collaborators. The repertoires were made available in a free public database intended to serve as a resource for research on the immune response to SARS-CoV-2. Where HLA class I and class II types were available, the types were taken from metadata supplied by the sample provider, not from assay-based typing. Deeply sampled blood TCRbeta repertoires from subjects exposed to, actively infected with, or recovered from COVID-19 were included in the dataset. Nearly every sample came with metadata listing a de-identified subject ID, COVID-19 status, age in years and sex. The prospective study material was composed of cDNA or gDNA derived from T cells, B-cell-depleted T cells, or PBMCs. Broader findings and caveats from the paper: Clinical and demographic metadata were provided uncurated, with the amount varying by source and participant.

TCRbeta CDR3 regions were amplified from genomic DNA using the immunoSEQ Assay, a bias-controlled multiplex PCR. The original pipeline was this. Within the assay, amplification of reference gene primers was used to estimate how many nucleated cells each sample contained. To quantify the absolute abundance of each unique TCRbeta CDR3 rearrangement, sequence reads were collapsed and filtered. For each sample, productive Simpson clonality was calculated as the square root of Simpson's diversity index across productive rearrangements. TCRdb took this table from immuneACCESS and kept in-frame rearrangements with V and J called. Such tables lack part of the clones; where checked against another copy, unresolved V genes explain under half of the gap, and the rest is unexplained. V, J and clone size reflect that table, while D and trimming were determined from the DNA. This sample is represented by 300,000 to 400,000 clones; 70% to 90% of them were singletons. Jointly, the top ten make up 7.1% of the sample.

The source material was peripheral blood. The receptor's source is a woman in her sixties or seventies with COVID-19, enrolled during active disease. The chain is encoded by TRBV6-5 joined to TRBJ1-1, with an unclear D gene assignment. CDR3 sequence: CASIGGWINTEAFF. The DNA sequence is given as TGTGCCAGCATAGGAGGGTGGATCAACACTGAAGCTTTCTTT.